The 8 T cell receptor beta chains below were found in one sample sequenced in a study of blood T cells in healthy people across ages. With a J-beta primer mix and a sample-barcoded 5' primer, a second PCR ran about 6 to 11 cycles. Via MiXCR, TCRdb re-called the 5' RACE reads, giving one row per CDR3 protein. Of about 1.6 million distinct CDR3 sequences in the sample, roughly 30% are singletons; the top ten hold about 11%. The sequenced material came from blood. These receptors all stem from a woman aged 25 to 39 in good health.

This clonotype has only a few counts. The V gene is TRBV24-1, the J gene TRBJ1-1, with D hard to call. CDR1 and CDR2 from the germline V gene are KGHDR and SFDVKD. The CDR3 loop spans 13 amino acids. Trimming shortened V by 7 bases and J by 1 base, and 9 bases separated the two germline ends. Written as DNA, the CDR3 is TGTGCCACCAGGGACGGATCGAACACTGAAGCTTTCTTT. Protein sequence: CATRDGSNTEAFF.

This chain links TRBV7-2 with TRBJ1-2; D is perhaps TRBD1 (5 bases). The V end was cut by 2 bases, the J end by 8 bases, with 18 bases between. Germline V gene data show CDR1 as SGHTA and CDR2 as FQGNSA. This CDR3 is 15 amino acids long. The CDR3 spells CASSLYPGLTRGYTF. CDR3 DNA: TGTGCCAGCAGCTTATATCCGGGGCTTACACGGGGCTACACCTTC.

V and J are TRBV20-1 and TRBJ2-3; D gene unclear. This CDR3 is 17 amino acids long. V lost 3 bases and J lost 3, with 22 bases in between. Germline-derived CDR1 and CDR2 are DFQATT and SNEGSKA (reference sequence). CDR3 amino acids: CSASGRTLPGGTDTQYF. In nucleotides, the CDR3 is TGCAGTGCTAGTGGACGGACCCTCCCGGGTGGGACAGATACGCAGTATTTT.

The J gene is TRBJ2-1, the V gene TRBV5-6; 9 bases agree with TRBD1. The CDR3 spans 14 residues. V dropped 5 bases and J dropped 11; count of bases not matched to a gene: 11. The germline V gene encodes CDR1 SGHDT and CDR2 YYEEEE. The CDR3 bases are TGTGCCAGCAGTTCTCGCTCCGGGACAGGGAAGCAGTTCTTC. Protein: CASSSRSGTGKQFF.

The V call is TRBV5-1, the J call TRBJ2-3; no reliable D call. Germline assignment: CDR1 SGHRS and CDR2 YFSETQ. This CDR3 has 16 amino acids. Deletions cut 3 bases from V and 1 base from J, with 15 bases between. DNA of the CDR3: TGCGCCAGCAGCTCCTTGGGTCTCGCGGGCACAGATACGCAGTATTTT. As protein: CASSSLGLAGTDTQYF.

This clonotype was found a few times. This chain uses TRBV5-1 with TRBJ2-7; 7 nucleotides line up with TRBD2. The CDR3 totals 14 residues. Germline V gene sequence: CDR1 SGHRS, CDR2 YFSETQ. V shed 4 bases and J 6 bases; nucleotides not matched to a gene: 10. CDR3 DNA: TGCGCCAGCAGCGCCCCAGTGGGGGGGAGCGAGCAGTACTTC. This sequence encodes CASSAPVGGSEQYF.

A single count supports this clonotype. The chain joins TRBV24-1 to TRBJ2-2; TRBD2 matches 13 bases. V lost 12 bases to trimming and J lost 6 bases; unmatched junction nucleotides: 24. The CDR3 loop spans 20 amino acids. Germline V lookup: CDR1 KGHDR, CDR2 SFDVKD. CDR3: CAVAKSPQLTSGRRSGELFF. The CDR3 DNA follows: TGTGCCGTAGCGAAGAGTCCGCAACTGACTAGCGGGAGGCGTTCCGGGGAGCTGTTTTTT.

There are a few counts of this clonotype. This chain joins TRBV9 and TRBJ2-7, with a weak D call TRBD2 (7 bases). The V end was cut by 0 bases, the J end by 3 bases, with 13 bases between. Germline V gene data show CDR1 as SGDLS and CDR2 as YYNGEE. The CDR3 spans 15 residues. The CDR3 nucleotides are TGTGCCAGCAGCGTAGAGGGGGGGGCGTTCTACGAGCAGTACTTC. Translated, it gives CASSVEGGAFYEQYF.